These T cell receptor beta chains were read from a single sample in a study of T cells in Graves' hyperthyroidism and ophthalmopathy. TCRdb fed the multiplex PCR reads into MiXCR, producing one record per CDR3 protein. This sample has 250,000 to 300,000 distinct CDR3 sequences, with just over 14% found just once. Material: blood. The receptors here all came from a woman aged 40 to 50 with Graves' hyperthyroidism that later progressed to Graves' ophthalmopathy. The CDR3 runs from the conserved cysteine through the conserved F or W. Each record gives: clone size, J gene, D gene, V gene, CDR3 protein, CDR3 DNA. The D gene is left open where the match is weak. Clone size is given for some rows only: seen once, a few or many times, or a class if the clone is expanded.

many,TRBJ2-1,NA,TRBV7-2,CASSLVSGSSYNEQFF,TGTGCCAGCAGCTTAGTAAGCGGCAGCTCCTACAATGAGCAGTTCTTC
many,TRBJ1-6,NA,TRBV7-9,CASGAQENSPLHF,TGTGCCAGCGGCGCACAGGAAAATTCACCCCTCCACTTT
few,TRBJ2-7,TRBD2,TRBV5-6,CASSLALRAGGPNGEQYF,TGTGCCAGCAGCTTGGCCCTGCGGGCGGGAGGACCGAATGGGGAGCAGTACTTC
many,TRBJ2-5,TRBD1,TRBV27,CASSPTGGRRSQETQYF,TGTGCCAGCAGCCCTACAGGGGGCAGAAGATCCCAAGAGACCCAGTACTTC
many,TRBJ1-1,TRBD1,TRBV28,CASSSGTETGAFF,TGTGCCAGCAGCTCCGGGACAGAAACAGGAGCTTTCTTT
many,TRBJ2-7,TRBD1,TRBV27,CASRSYGQVAYEQYF,TGTGCCAGCAGAAGTTACGGACAGGTCGCCTACGAGCAGTACTTC
many,TRBJ2-1,NA,TRBV28,CASSLGGGEQFF,TGTGCCAGCAGTTTAGGGGGAGGTGAGCAGTTCTTC
NA,TRBJ2-5,TRBD2,TRBV4-1,CASSQDPGGPGETQYF,TGCGCCAGCAGCCAAGATCCGGGAGGGCCGGGAGAGACCCAGTACTTC
NA,TRBJ2-1,NA,TRBV10-2,CASSERGLQYNEQFF,TGCGCCAGCAGTGAGCGGGGGCTCCAATACAATGAGCAGTTCTTC
NA,TRBJ1-2,NA,TRBV5-4,CASSLHLVVGYGYTF,TGTGCCAGCAGCTTGCATCTGGTAGTAGGCTATGGCTACACCTTC
NA,TRBJ2-2,TRBD2,TRBV6-2/TRBV6-3,CASSILGGGVTGGLFF,TGTGCCAGCAGTATCTTAGGCGGGGGTGTTACCGGGGGGCTGTTTTTT
few,TRBJ1-6,NA,TRBV6-1,CASRRVISSPLHF,TGTGCCAGCAGAAGGGTGATCTCATCACCCCTCCACTTT
many,TRBJ2-7,NA,TRBV7-8,CASSLEAVPYEQYF,TGTGCCAGCAGCTTAGAAGCCGTCCCCTACGAGCAGTACTTC
NA,TRBJ2-2,TRBD1,TRBV7-2,CATDRGLNTGELFF,TGTGCCACCGACAGGGGGCTAAACACCGGGGAGCTGTTTTTT
many,TRBJ2-1,NA,TRBV7-6,CASSSPRGENYNEQFF,TGTGCCAGCAGCTCCCCCAGGGGGGAGAACTACAATGAGCAGTTCTTC
NA,TRBJ2-1,TRBD2,TRBV2,CASSQRGGRALLGEQFF,TGTGCCAGCAGCCAAAGGGGCGGGAGGGCCTTATTAGGTGAGCAGTTCTTC
many,TRBJ2-1,TRBD2,TRBV19,CASTPGLAVHEQFF,TGTGCCAGTACCCCGGGACTAGCGGTCCACGAGCAGTTCTTC
many,TRBJ1-5,NA,TRBV28,CASSGGSGSNQPQHF,TGTGCCAGTTCCGGGGGGTCGGGTAGCAATCAGCCCCAGCATTTT
many,TRBJ1-4,NA,TRBV2,CASKREFNEKLFF,TGTGCCAGCAAGAGAGAGTTTAATGAAAAACTGTTTTTT
few,TRBJ1-1,NA,TRBV7-3,CASSLFLGAEAFF,TGTGCCAGCAGCTTATTCTTGGGGGCTGAAGCTTTCTTT
many,TRBJ2-7,TRBD2,TRBV20-1,CSASSGRAGYEQYF,TGCAGTGCCTCCAGCGGGAGGGCCGGATACGAGCAGTACTTC
many,TRBJ2-7,NA,TRBV7-8,CASSFNYEQYF,TGTGCCAGCAGCTTTAACTACGAGCAGTACTTC
NA,TRBJ2-1,NA,TRBV20-1,CSASEFAYNEQFF,TGCAGTGCTAGTGAGTTCGCCTACAATGAGCAGTTCTTC
many,TRBJ1-2,TRBD1,TRBV28,CASSEGQNYGYTF,TGTGCCAGCAGTGAGGGACAGAACTATGGCTACACCTTC
many,TRBJ1-6,TRBD1,TRBV6-2/TRBV6-3,CASSYDRGISPLHF,TGTGCCAGCAGTTACGACAGGGGAATATCACCCCTCCACTTT
few,TRBJ2-5,NA,TRBV6-1,CASSEVAGSLETQYF,TGTGCCAGCAGTGAAGTGGCGGGAAGTCTTGAGACCCAGTACTTC
NA,TRBJ2-3,NA,TRBV27,CASSLISTSTDTQYF,TGTGCCAGCAGTTTAATTTCCACATCCACAGATACGCAGTATTTT
many,TRBJ2-3,NA,TRBV20-1,CSANLGSDTQYF,TGCAGTGCTAACCTAGGGTCAGATACGCAGTATTTT
few,TRBJ2-6,NA,TRBV5-1,CASSLEEVWSGANVLTF,TGCGCCAGCAGCTTGGAGGAGGTCTGGAGTGGGGCCAACGTCCTGACTTTC
many,TRBJ2-7,TRBD2,TRBV27,CASSWGGTSGRNEQYF,TGTGCCAGCAGTTGGGGGGGGACTAGCGGGAGGAACGAGCAGTACTTC
many,TRBJ1-1,TRBD1,TRBV6-4,CASSQGGLMNTEAFF,TGTGCCAGCAGCCAGGGGGGACTCATGAACACTGAAGCTTTCTTT
NA,TRBJ1-2,NA,TRBV11-3,CASSDLKYGYTF,TGTGCCAGCAGCGACCTAAAATATGGCTACACCTTC
few,TRBJ1-5,TRBD1,TRBV19,CASSWGQGNQPQHF,TGTGCCAGTAGTTGGGGACAGGGAAATCAGCCCCAGCATTTT
NA,TRBJ2-7,TRBD1,TRBV6-1,CASSVNRGSYEQYF,TGTGCCAGCAGTGTAAACAGGGGCTCCTACGAGCAGTACTTC
few,TRBJ1-1,NA,TRBV15,CATSRTGGRLNTEAFF,TGTGCCACCAGCAGGACTGGGGGCAGGCTGAACACTGAAGCTTTCTTT
many,TRBJ2-7,TRBD2,TRBV11-2,CASSLASGLPSYEQYF,TGTGCCAGCAGCTTAGCTAGCGGACTACCTTCCTACGAGCAGTACTTC
many,TRBJ1-6,TRBD1,TRBV4-1,CASSQQTGAMSPLHF,TGCGCCAGCAGCCAACAGACAGGGGCTATGTCACCCCTCCACTTT
few,TRBJ2-2,NA,TRBV5-1,CASSLTGYTGELFF,TGCGCCAGCAGCTTGACGGGATATACCGGGGAGCTGTTTTTT
many,TRBJ2-6,NA,TRBV20-1,CSARDYQGPSGANVLTF,TGCAGTGCTAGAGATTATCAGGGGCCCTCTGGGGCCAACGTCCTGACTTTC
few,TRBJ2-2,TRBD2,TRBV6-4,CASKAGATGELFF,TGTGCCAGCAAGGCGGGAGCCACCGGGGAGCTGTTTTTT
NA,TRBJ1-2,NA,TRBV15,CATSSTRESLYGYTF,TGTGCCACCAGCAGTACAAGGGAGTCCCTCTATGGCTACACCTTC
many,TRBJ2-7,NA,TRBV6-1,CASTSPKTYEQYF,TGTGCCAGCACCAGCCCAAAGACCTACGAGCAGTACTTC
NA,TRBJ2-5,TRBD2,TRBV3-1,CASSRGGGETQYF,TGTGCCAGCAGCCGGGGGGGTGGGGAGACCCAGTACTTC
NA,TRBJ2-3,NA,TRBV12-3/TRBV12-4,CASREPTRGADTQYF,TGTGCCAGCCGCGAGCCTACGAGGGGGGCAGATACGCAGTATTTT
many,TRBJ1-4,NA,TRBV28,CASRVHATNEKLFF,TGTGCCAGCAGGGTCCACGCAACTAATGAAAAACTGTTTTTT
many,TRBJ1-5,NA,TRBV28,CASRGPSWPQHF,TGTGCCAGCAGAGGTCCGTCGTGGCCCCAGCATTTT
many,TRBJ2-1,NA,TRBV9,CASSVLGLFNEQFF,TGTGCCAGCAGCGTGTTGGGACTGTTCAATGAGCAGTTCTTC
few,TRBJ2-3,TRBD2,TRBV4-2,CASRGLAGQDEYF,TGTGCCAGCAGGGGACTAGCGGGACAAGATGAGTATTTT
NA,TRBJ2-3,NA,TRBV28,CASSLLRIRDTQYF,TGTGCCAGCAGTCTCCTCCGGATCAGAGATACGCAGTATTTT